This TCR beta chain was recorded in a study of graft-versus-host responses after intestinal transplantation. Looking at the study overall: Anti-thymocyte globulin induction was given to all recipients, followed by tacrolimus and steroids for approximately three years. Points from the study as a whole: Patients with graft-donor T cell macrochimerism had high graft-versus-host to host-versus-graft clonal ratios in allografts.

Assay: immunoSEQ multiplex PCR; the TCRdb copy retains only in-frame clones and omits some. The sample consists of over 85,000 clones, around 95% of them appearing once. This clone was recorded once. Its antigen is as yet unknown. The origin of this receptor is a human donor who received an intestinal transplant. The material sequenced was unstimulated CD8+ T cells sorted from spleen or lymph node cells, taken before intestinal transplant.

CDR3 nucleotide sequence: TGTGCCAGCAGTTGGGTCGGACAGGGGAACTACGAGCAGTACTTC. Residues: CASSWVGQGNYEQYF. V is TRBV27 and J is TRBJ2-7; TRBD1 aligns across 9 bases. CDR1 is MNHEY, CDR2 SMNVEV, per germline (reference sequence). This CDR3 has 15 amino acids. With V trimmed by 4 bases and J by 3 bases, 7 bases remained unmatched.